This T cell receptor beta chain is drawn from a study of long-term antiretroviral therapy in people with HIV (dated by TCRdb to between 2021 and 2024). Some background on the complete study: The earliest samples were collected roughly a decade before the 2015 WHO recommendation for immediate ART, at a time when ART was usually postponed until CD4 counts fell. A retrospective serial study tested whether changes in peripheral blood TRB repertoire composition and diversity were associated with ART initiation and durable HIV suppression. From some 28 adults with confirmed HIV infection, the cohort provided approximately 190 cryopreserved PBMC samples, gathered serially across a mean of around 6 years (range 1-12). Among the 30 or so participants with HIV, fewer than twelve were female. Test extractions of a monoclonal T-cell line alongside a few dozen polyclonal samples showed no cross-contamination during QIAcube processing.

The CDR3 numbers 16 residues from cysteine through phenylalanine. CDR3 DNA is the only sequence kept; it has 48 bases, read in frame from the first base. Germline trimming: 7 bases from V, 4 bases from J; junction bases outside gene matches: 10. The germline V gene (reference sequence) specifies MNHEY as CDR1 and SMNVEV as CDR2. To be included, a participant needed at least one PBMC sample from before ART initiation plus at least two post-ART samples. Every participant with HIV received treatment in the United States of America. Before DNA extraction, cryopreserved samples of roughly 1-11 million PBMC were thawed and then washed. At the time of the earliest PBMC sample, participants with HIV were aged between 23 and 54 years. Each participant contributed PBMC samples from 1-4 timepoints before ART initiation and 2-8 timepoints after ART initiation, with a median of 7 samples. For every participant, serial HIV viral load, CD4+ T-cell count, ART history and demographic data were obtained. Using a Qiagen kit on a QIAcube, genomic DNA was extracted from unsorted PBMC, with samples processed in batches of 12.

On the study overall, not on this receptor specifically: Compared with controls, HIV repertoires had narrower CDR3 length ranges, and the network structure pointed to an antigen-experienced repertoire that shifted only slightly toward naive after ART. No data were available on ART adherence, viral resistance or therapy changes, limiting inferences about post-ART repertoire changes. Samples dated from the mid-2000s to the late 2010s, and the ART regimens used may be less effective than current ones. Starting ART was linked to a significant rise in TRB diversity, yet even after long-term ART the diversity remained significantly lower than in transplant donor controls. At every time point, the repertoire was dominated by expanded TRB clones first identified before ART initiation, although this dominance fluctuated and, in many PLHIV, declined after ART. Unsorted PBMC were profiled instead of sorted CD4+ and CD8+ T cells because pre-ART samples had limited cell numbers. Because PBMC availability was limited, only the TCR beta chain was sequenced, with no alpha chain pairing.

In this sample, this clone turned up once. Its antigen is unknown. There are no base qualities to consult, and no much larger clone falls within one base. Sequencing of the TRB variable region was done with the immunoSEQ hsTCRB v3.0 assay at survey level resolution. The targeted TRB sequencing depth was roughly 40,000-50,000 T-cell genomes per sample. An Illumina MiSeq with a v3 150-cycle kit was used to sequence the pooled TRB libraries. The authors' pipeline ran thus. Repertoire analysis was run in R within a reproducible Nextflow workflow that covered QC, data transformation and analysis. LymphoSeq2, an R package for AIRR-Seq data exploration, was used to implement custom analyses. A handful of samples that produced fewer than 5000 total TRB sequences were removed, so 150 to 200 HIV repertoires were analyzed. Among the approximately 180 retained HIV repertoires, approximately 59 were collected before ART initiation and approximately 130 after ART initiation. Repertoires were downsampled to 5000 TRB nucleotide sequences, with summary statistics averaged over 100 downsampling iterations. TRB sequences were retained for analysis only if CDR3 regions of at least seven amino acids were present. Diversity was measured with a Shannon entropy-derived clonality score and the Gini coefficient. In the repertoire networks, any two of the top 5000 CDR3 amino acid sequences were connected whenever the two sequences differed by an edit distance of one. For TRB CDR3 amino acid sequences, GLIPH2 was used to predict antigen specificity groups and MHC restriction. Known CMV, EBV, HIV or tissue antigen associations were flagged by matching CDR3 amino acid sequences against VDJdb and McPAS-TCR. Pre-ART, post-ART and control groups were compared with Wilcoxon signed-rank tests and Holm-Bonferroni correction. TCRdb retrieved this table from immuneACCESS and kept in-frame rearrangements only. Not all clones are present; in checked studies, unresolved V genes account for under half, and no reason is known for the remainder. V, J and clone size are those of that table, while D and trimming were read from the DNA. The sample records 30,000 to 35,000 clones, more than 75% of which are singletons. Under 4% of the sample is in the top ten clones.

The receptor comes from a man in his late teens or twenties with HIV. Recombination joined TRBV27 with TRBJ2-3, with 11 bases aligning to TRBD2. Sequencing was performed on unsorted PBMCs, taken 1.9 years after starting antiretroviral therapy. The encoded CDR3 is CASKSPGLAVADTQYF. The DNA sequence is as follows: TGTGCCAGCAAGTCCCCGGGACTAGCGGTTGCAGATACGCAGTATTTT.